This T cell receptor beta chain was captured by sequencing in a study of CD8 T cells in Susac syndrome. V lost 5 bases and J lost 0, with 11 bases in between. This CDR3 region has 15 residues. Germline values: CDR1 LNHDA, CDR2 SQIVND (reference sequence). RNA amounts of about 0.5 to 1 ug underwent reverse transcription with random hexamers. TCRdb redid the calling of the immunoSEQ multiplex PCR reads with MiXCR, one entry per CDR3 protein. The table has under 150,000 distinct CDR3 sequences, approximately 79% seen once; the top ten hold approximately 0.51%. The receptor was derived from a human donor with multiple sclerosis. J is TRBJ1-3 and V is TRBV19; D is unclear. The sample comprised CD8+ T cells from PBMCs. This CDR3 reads CASSPSGNSGNTIYF. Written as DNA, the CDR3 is TGTGCCAGTAGTCCCTCGGGTAACTCTGGAAACACCATATATTTT.